Listed here are 13 T cell receptor beta chains from one sample, sequenced in a study of shared clonotypes between healthy human individuals. Clones were read by immunoSEQ multiplex PCR, and TCRdb kept only the in-frame ones, dropping some. The profile shows approximately 700,000 clones, more than 70% of them singletons. The sequenced material came from memory CD4+ T cells sorted from blood. Subset indicated: CD45RA-negative fraction. Source of these receptors: a woman in her twenties or thirties in good health.

V and J are TRBV7-7 and TRBJ2-1, with 7 bases aligning to TRBD1. This CDR3 is built from 13 residues. Germline assignment: CDR1 SSHAT and CDR2 FNYEAQ (reference sequence). The ends lost 5 bases at V and 6 bases at J; junction bases unmatched: 4. CDR3 in amino acids: CASSPDRTNEQFF. The CDR3 DNA sequence: TGTGCCAGCAGCCCGGACAGGACCAATGAGCAGTTCTTC.

This clone was observed a handful of times. V gene TRBV27 combines with J gene TRBJ2-7; D tentatively reads TRBD1 or TRBD2 (5 bases each). Germline CDR1 and CDR2: MNHEY and SMNVEV (reference sequence). The germline V and J ends were trimmed by 4 bases and 4 bases, with 17 bases remaining between them. The CDR3 runs 15 residues. This chain's CDR3 is CASSSPGTSLYEQYF. In nucleotides, the CDR3 is TGTGCCAGCAGTTCTCCCGGGACGAGTCTATACGAGCAGTACTTC.

This sequence joins TRBV28 and TRBJ2-5; TRBD1 agrees at 10 bases. V gave up 3 bases and J gave up 4 bases; unmatched junction bases: 17. The CDR3 covers 19 residues. Per the germline V gene, CDR1 is MDHEN and CDR2 is SYDVKM. The CDR3 nucleotides are TGTGCCAGCAGTTTGTGGGACAGGGGACTACCCGGTGAGCGAGAGACCCAGTACTTC. Its translation: CASSLWDRGLPGERETQYF.

The J gene is TRBJ2-7, the V gene TRBV11-2; D unclear. The V end was cut by 4 bases, the J end by 3 bases, with 7 bases between. CDR1 is SGHAT, CDR2 FQNNGV, per germline. The CDR3 is made up of 12 amino acids. The CDR3 here is CASSWTGYEQYF. The CDR3 DNA reads TGTGCCAGCAGCTGGACGGGCTACGAGCAGTACTTC.

V is TRBV11-2 and J is TRBJ1-1; D may be TRBD1 (5 bases). Germline V gene sequence: CDR1 SGHAT, CDR2 FQNNGV. The CDR3 is 13 amino acids. With 1 base removed from V and 5 bases from J, the gap between germline ends came to 8 bases. The CDR3 DNA reads as TGTGCCAGCAGCTTAGCGGGGCGAACTGAAGCTTTCTTT. It encodes CASSLAGRTEAFF. Combining the CDR3 with reference TRBV11-2 and TRBJ1-1 gives the whole variable domain EAGVAQSPRYKIIEKRQSVAFWCNPISGHATLYWYQQILGQGPKLLIQFQNNGVVDDSQLPKDRFSAERLKGVDSTLKIQPAKLEDSAVYLCASSLAGRTEAFFGQGTRLTVV.

V and J are TRBV2 and TRBJ2-5; 7 bases agree with TRBD2. The CDR3 runs 15 residues. Looked up from germline, CDR1 is SNHLY and CDR2 is FYNNEI. V was pared by 7 bases and J by 4 bases, with 12 bases of the junction left unmatched. DNA of the CDR3: TGTGCCAGCATACCAAGCGGGGCCGGAGGAGAGACCCAGTACTTC. Translated, it gives CASIPSGAGGETQYF. Drawing the rest from reference TRBV2 and TRBJ2-5, the complete variable domain is EPEVTQTPSHQVTQMGQEVILRCVPISNHLYFYWYRQILGQKVEFLVSFYNNEISEKSEIFDDQFSVERPDGSNFTLKIRSTKLEDSAMYFCASIPSGAGGETQYFGPGTRLLVL.

The table lists this clone with many counts. Here the CDR3 reads CSVRKLSGTGGDEQYF. The CDR3 region has the DNA TGCAGCGTAAGAAAGCTATCCGGGACAGGGGGCGACGAGCAGTACTTC. V is TRBV29-1 and J is TRBJ2-7, with TRBD1 matching 12 bases. The CDR3 totals 16 residues. Germline loops: CDR1 SQVTM, CDR2 ANQGSEA. V shed 6 bases, J shed 5 bases, and the junction held 14 bases outside the gene matches.

CDR3 DNA: TGTGCCAGCAGTTTAATGGGGGACGAGCAGTACTTC. Its translation is CASSLMGDEQYF. J is TRBJ2-7 and V is TRBV28; D tentatively reads TRBD1 or TRBD2 (5 bases each). CDR1 and CDR2 from the germline V gene are MDHEN and SYDVKM. V was trimmed by 2 bases and J by 5 bases, leaving 7 bases between them. The CDR3 is made up of 12 amino acids.

The chain recombines TRBV19 with TRBJ1-5; 7 nucleotides align to TRBD1. The V segment lost 6 bases and the J segment 1 base; nucleotides outside the gene matches: 9. This CDR3 is built from 16 residues. Germline assignment: CDR1 LNHDA and CDR2 SQIVND (reference sequence). CDR3 nucleotides: TGTGCCAGTAGAGGCAGGGGGGTGGTAAGCAATCAGCCCCAGCATTTT. It yields the protein CASRGRGVVSNQPQHF.

V is TRBV11-2 and J is TRBJ2-2, with 7 bases lining up with TRBD1. The CDR3 totals 17 residues. The germline gives CDR1 SGHAT, CDR2 FQNNGV. With V trimmed by 5 bases and J by 7 bases, 16 bases remained unmatched. CDR3 sequence: CASSQEWKQGSIGELFF. The CDR3 coding sequence is TGTGCCAGCAGCCAAGAGTGGAAACAGGGGTCCATCGGGGAGCTGTTTTTT.

This clone occurred a few times. The chain has TRBV2 and TRBJ2-5; 7 nucleotides line up with TRBD2. The CDR3 covers 14 residues. CDR1 is SNHLY, CDR2 FYNNEI, per germline. The ends lost 3 bases at V and 5 bases at J; junction bases unmatched: 6. The CDR3 nucleotides read TGTGCCAGCAGTGAGGGGGGGATTAAGGAGACCCAGTACTTC. This encodes CASSEGGIKETQYF.

This clone has more than one count but fewer than ten. The V gene is TRBV28, the J gene TRBJ2-1; 16 nucleotides line up with TRBD2. V gave up 6 bases and J gave up 9 bases; unmatched junction bases: 5. Per the germline V gene, CDR1 is MDHEN and CDR2 is SYDVKM. This CDR3 region has 15 residues. The CDR3 DNA reads TGTGCCAGCAGATCGGGACTAGCGGGAGGGGGTGAGCAGTTCTTC. This sequence encodes CASRSGLAGGGEQFF.

The chain has TRBV28 and TRBJ2-3; 7 nucleotides agree with TRBD1. Germline-derived CDR1 and CDR2 are MDHEN and SYDVKM. The CDR3 loop spans 16 amino acids. With V trimmed by 5 bases and J by 1 base, 9 bases remained unmatched. The CDR3 DNA is TGTGCCAGCAGTCAACCTACAGGGGCGGGCACAGATACGCAGTATTTT. It codes for CASSQPTGAGTDTQYF. The whole variable domain, remainder taken from reference TRBV28 and TRBJ2-3, is DVKVTQSSRYLVKRTGEKVFLECVQDMDHENMFWYRQDPGLGLRLIYFSYDVKMKEKGDIPEGYSVSREKKERFSLILESASTNQTSMYLCASSQPTGAGTDTQYFGPGTRLTVL.